This TCR beta chain was recovered during a study of T cell repertoires in cytomegalovirus infection. Points from the study as a whole: Dominating the ex vivo response were HLA-C-restricted CMV-specific TCR beta clonotypes.

This clonotype is a singleton in its sample. Its target is unknown. Germline is not matched at one junction end, which may reflect a read error. TCRdb ran MiXCR on the reads and lists one entry per CDR3 protein. Of 600,000 to 800,000 distinct CDR3 sequences in the sample, 20% to 25% were seen once. The sequencing sample was made of CD8+ T cells from PBMCs. This receptor was obtained from a human donor in good health (CMV status not recorded). Some clones in this sample may be carry-over from other donors' samples.

CDR3 nucleotide sequence: TGTGCCAGCAGCCTCAACGCGCCAGGGACCGTGGATCAGCCCCAGCATTTT. Translation gives CASSLNAPGTVDQPQHF. The chain joins TRBV4-1 to TRBJ1-5; D may be TRBD1 (5 bases). This CDR3 is built from 17 residues. Germline V CDR1 and CDR2: MGHRA, YSYEKL.